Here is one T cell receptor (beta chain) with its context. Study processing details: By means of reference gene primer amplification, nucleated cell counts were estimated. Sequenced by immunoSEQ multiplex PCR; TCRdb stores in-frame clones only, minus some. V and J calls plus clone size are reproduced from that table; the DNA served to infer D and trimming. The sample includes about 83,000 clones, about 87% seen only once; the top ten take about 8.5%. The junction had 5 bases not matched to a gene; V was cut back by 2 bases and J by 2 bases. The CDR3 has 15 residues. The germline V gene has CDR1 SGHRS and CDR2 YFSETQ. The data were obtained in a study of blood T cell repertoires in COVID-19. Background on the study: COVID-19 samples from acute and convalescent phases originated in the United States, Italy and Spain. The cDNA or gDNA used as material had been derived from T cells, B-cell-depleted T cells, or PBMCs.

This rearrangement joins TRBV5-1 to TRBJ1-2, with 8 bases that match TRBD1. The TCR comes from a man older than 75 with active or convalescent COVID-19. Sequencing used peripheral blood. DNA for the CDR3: TGCGCCAGCAGCTTAGGACAGGGTTTCAACTATGGCTACACCTTC. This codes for CASSLGQGFNYGYTF.